This entry describes one T cell receptor (beta chain). What it binds is unknown. The sample is drawn from a study of cytomegalovirus exposure and HLA in healthy donors. The PCR made use of 60 Vbeta and 13 Jbeta primers. Profiled with immunoSEQ multiplex PCR; TCRdb holds only in-frame clones, not every one. The sample holds hundreds of thousands of clones, about 89% seen once. CDR1 is SGHAT, CDR2 FQNNGV, per germline. V was cut by 2 bases and J by 3 bases, with 13 bases left in between. This CDR3 has 15 amino acids. Overall study findings and caveats: Prior analysis indicated that the majority of TCR beta V segments exhibited productivity approximately 90% or approximately 30% of the time.

Material: PBMCs. The receptor was isolated from a woman under 30 in good health and CMV-seronegative. This sequence joins TRBV11-2 and TRBJ1-1, with a tentative D call TRBD1 (6 bases). DNA of the CDR3: TGTGCCAGCAGCTTACGTGGGGGCGGGTACACTGAAGCTTTCTTT. This encodes CASSLRGGGYTEAFF.